Following are 20 T cell receptor beta chains from one sample sequenced in a study of CD8 T cells in Susac syndrome. Reverse transcription used about 0.5 to 1 ug RNA and random hexamers. TCRdb analysed the immunoSEQ multiplex PCR reads with MiXCR anew, one entry per CDR3 protein. Of about 120,000 distinct CDR3 sequences detected, over 90% appear once; the ten largest clones hold more than 0.13%. Sequenced input: CD4+ T cells from PBMCs. The receptor set was obtained from a human donor in good health.

The chain uses TRBV5-1 and TRBJ1-2; tentative D call: TRBD1 (6 bases). CDR1 and CDR2 from the germline V gene are SGHRS and YFSETQ. With 2 bases removed from V and 3 bases from J, the gap between germline ends came to 14 bases. The CDR3 has 15 residues. The CDR3 DNA reads TGCGCCAGCAGCTTAATGCGGGACAACGACTATGGCTACACCTTC. It translates to CASSLMRDNDYGYTF.

This clonotype was picked up one time. The chain employs TRBV18 and TRBJ1-5, with D tentatively TRBD1 (6 bases). This CDR3 region has 14 residues. V was cut by 3 bases and J by 2 bases, with 8 bases left in between. CDR1 KGHSH and CDR2 LQKENI come from the germline V gene. This CDR3 is CASSPDSGNQPQHF. CDR3 bases: TGTGCCAGCTCACCGGACAGCGGCAATCAGCCCCAGCATTTT.

The rearrangement joins TRBV7-9 to TRBJ2-7, with D unresolved. V was pared by 0 bases and J by 5 bases, with 8 bases between. The germline V gene has CDR1 SEHNR and CDR2 FQNEAQ (reference sequence). This CDR3 spans 13 amino acids. CDR3 bases: TGTGCCAGCAGCTTAGCGGGTAGTAACGAGCAGTACTTC. This translates into CASSLAGSNEQYF.

V gene TRBV28 combines with J gene TRBJ1-5, with 8 bases identical to TRBD1. V shed 7 bases, J shed 6 bases, and the junction held 14 bases outside the gene matches. The CDR3 has 16 residues. Germline values: CDR1 MDHEN, CDR2 SYDVKM. The CDR3 sequence: CASKGYGQGAVQPQHF. For the CDR3, the DNA is TGTGCCAGCAAGGGCTACGGGCAGGGGGCAGTTCAGCCCCAGCATTTT.

In this sample, this clonotype turned up a few times. The chain combines TRBV11-2 with TRBJ2-3; 15 bases agree with TRBD2. The J segment lost 6 bases and the V segment lost 5 bases, leaving 6 bases of the junction unmatched. Germline V gene sequence: CDR1 SGHAT, CDR2 FQNNGV. This CDR3 is 16 amino acids long. The CDR3 loop is CASSHGTSGRRDTQYF. CDR3 sequence (DNA): TGTGCCAGCAGCCATGGGACTAGCGGGAGGAGGGATACGCAGTATTTT.

This chain's CDR3 is CASSLYGGTAAPEAFF. As DNA, the CDR3 is TGTGCCAGCAGCTTGTACGGCGGGACAGCCGCGCCCGAAGCTTTCTTT. This chain uses TRBV5-6 with TRBJ1-1; 7 nucleotides line up with TRBD1. V was clipped by 1 base and J by 8 bases; unmatched bases: 14. The CDR3 spans 16 residues. Germline V lookup: CDR1 SGHDT, CDR2 YYEEEE. Full variable domain (outside the CDR3, taken from reference TRBV5-6 and TRBJ1-1): DAGVTQSPTHLIKTRGQQVTLRCSPKSGHDTVSWYQQALGQGPQFIFQYYEEEERQRGNFPDRFSGHQFPNYSSELNVNALLLGDSALYLCASSLYGGTAAPEAFFGQGTRLTVV.

This chain uses TRBV5-1 with TRBJ1-1; 8 bases are a match to TRBD1. This CDR3 contains 13 residues. The V gene's germline CDR1 is SGHRS and CDR2 YFSETQ. J gave up 10 bases and V 7 bases, and 12 bases lay outside the gene matches. The CDR3 region has the DNA TGCGCCAGCGGCGACGGACAGGGACTTGCAGCTTTCTTT. As protein: CASGDGQGLAAFF.

This clonotype was seen once. The chain joins TRBV29-1 to TRBJ2-1; 9 bases agree with TRBD1. Germline loops: CDR1 SQVTM, CDR2 ANQGSEA. J gave up 3 bases and V 4 bases, and 1 base lay outside the gene matches. The CDR3 has 13 amino acids. The CDR3 bases are TGCAGCGTTGGGGACAGGGACTACAATGAGCAGTTCTTC. Amino acids: CSVGDRDYNEQFF.

The chain is built from TRBV4-3 and TRBJ2-2; 10 nucleotides line up with TRBD2. Germline CDR1 reads LGHNA; CDR2 reads YSLEER. Unmatched junction bases numbered 6, after V lost 0 bases and J lost 5 bases. CDR3 length: 17 amino acids. The CDR3 loop reads CASSQDLAGVVTGELFF. CDR3 DNA: TGCGCCAGCAGCCAAGACCTAGCGGGAGTTGTAACCGGGGAGCTGTTTTTT.

The rearrangement links TRBV6-5 to TRBJ1-4; D ambiguous. The CDR3 spans 17 residues. Germline V gives CDR1 MNHEY, CDR2 SVGAGI. V was clipped by 2 bases and J by 7 bases, with 20 bases between them. Written as DNA, the CDR3 is TGTGCCAGCAGTTACGGGCAGCTGGTGATATCGCGTGAAAAACTGTTTTTT. Its protein product is CASSYGQLVISREKLFF.

A remark on this clonotype: One junction end does not reproduce the germline sequence, and a read error may be involved. V gene TRBV7-9 combines with J gene TRBJ2-5; the D gene is possibly TRBD2 (5 bases). The CDR3 is 13 residues long. Germline V gene lookup returns CDR1 SEHNR and CDR2 FQNEAQ (reference sequence). The CDR3 here is CASSLGLLETQYF. The CDR3 DNA reads TGTGCCAGCAGTTTAGGACTCTTGGAGACCCAGTACTTC.

A single count supports this clonotype. The CDR3 loop is CASTSGGQQPLTYF. The CDR3 nucleotides read TGCGCCAGCACCTCGGGGGGGCAGCAACCCTTAACATATTTT. V and J are TRBV23-1 and TRBJ1-3, with a tentative D call TRBD1 (6 bases). TRBV23-1 is identified as an open reading frame with a role that is uncertain. Deletions cut 7 bases from V and 15 bases from J, with 25 bases between. This CDR3 region has 14 residues.

The chain is built from TRBV7-2 and TRBJ2-3, with D possibly being TRBD1 (6 bases). CDR1 and CDR2 (germline): SGHTA, FQGNSA. CDR3 size: 14 residues. V lost 2 bases to trimming and J lost 4 bases, with 10 bases between them. CDR3 sequence: CASSLLSGADTQYF. The CDR3, as DNA: TGTGCCAGCAGCTTATTATCAGGGGCAGATACGCAGTATTTT.

This clonotype was counted a single time. The gene calls are TRBV5-1 and TRBJ1-1; weak D call: TRBD1 (6 bases). Germline assignment: CDR1 SGHRS and CDR2 YFSETQ. Between the trimmed V and J ends, which lost 3 bases and 0 bases, there was a span of 18 bases. The CDR3 consists of 17 residues. The CDR3 sequence is CASSSSSGARLNTEAFF. DNA for the CDR3: TGCGCCAGCAGCTCATCCTCAGGGGCCCGATTGAACACTGAAGCTTTCTTT.

Concerning this clonotype itself: An end of the junction does not agree with germline; a read error may underlie this. This chain uses TRBV20-1 with TRBJ1-2, with D possibly being TRBD1 (6 bases). CDR1 DFQATT and CDR2 SNEGSKA come from the germline V gene (reference sequence). The CDR3 has 11 residues. The CDR3: CSAGGHSRENF. CDR3 coding DNA: TGCAGTGCTGGGGGACACAGCCGAGAAAACTTC.

The chain joins TRBV23-1 to TRBJ1-1, with 10 bases fitting TRBD1. TRBV23-1 is identified as an open reading frame with a role that is uncertain. Germline trimming cut 7 bases from V and 13 bases from J; bases unmatched to any gene: 24. The CDR3 has 17 residues. CDR3 bases: TGCGCCAGCACAGGACGGGACAGGGGTAGTGGAGCACTGAAGCTTTTCTTT. This gives the protein CASTGRDRGSGALKLFF.

This clonotype is a singleton in its sample. The V and J genes are TRBV2 and TRBJ2-5; 13 bases are shared with TRBD2. The germline CDR1 and CDR2 sequences are SNHLY and FYNNEI. V lost 6 bases to trimming and J lost 2 bases; unmatched junction nucleotides: 6. This CDR3 is built from 16 residues. CDR3 amino acids: CASRGTSGRGQETQYF. The CDR3 DNA reads as TGTGCCAGCAGGGGAACTAGCGGGAGGGGACAAGAGACCCAGTACTTC.

This clonotype occurred a few times. J is TRBJ2-7 and V is TRBV7-2; 10 nucleotides agree with TRBD1. V shed 4 bases and J 1 base; nucleotides not matched to a gene: 4. This CDR3 spans 15 amino acids. Germline loops: CDR1 SGHTA, CDR2 FQGNSA. This chain's CDR3 is CASSSWDRGSYEQYF. The CDR3 DNA sequence: TGTGCCAGCAGCTCCTGGGACAGGGGTTCCTACGAGCAGTACTTC.

This chain links TRBV20-1 with TRBJ2-5; 9 bases fit TRBD2. This CDR3 is 17 amino acids long. The J segment lost 1 base and the V segment lost 0 bases, leaving 9 bases of the junction unmatched. The germline V gene has CDR1 DFQATT and CDR2 SNEGSKA (reference sequence). CDR3 in DNA: TGCAGTGCTAGAGATAGTCGGCCTAGCGGGGCCCAAGAGACCCAGTACTTC. Amino acids: CSARDSRPSGAQETQYF.

The chain carries TRBV29-1 and TRBJ1-4; tentatively, D is TRBD1 (5 bases). The CDR3 runs 13 residues. Germline CDR1 reads SQVTM; CDR2 reads ANQGSEA. The ends were cut back, 6 bases at V and 8 bases at J, with 16 bases in the middle. The CDR3 DNA is TGCAGCGTCGGCGGGGGACTGGGCGAAAAACTGTTTTTT. Residues: CSVGGGLGEKLFF.